The T cell receptor (beta chain) described here comes from a study of T-cell memory formation after mild COVID-19. There are 15 residues in the CDR3. The germline gives CDR1 SGHRS, CDR2 YFSETQ. V was trimmed by 2 bases and J by 8 bases, leaving 17 bases between them. TCRdb ran MiXCR on the 5' RACE reads and lists one entry per CDR3 protein. Of around 340,000 distinct CDR3 sequences listed, under 15% are singletons. The sequence was obtained from a man aged 18 to 30 who had mild COVID-19 (a few samples of this study predate the infection). Cell type and time point are not known. This chain links TRBV5-1 with TRBJ2-1; D is uncertain. Sequencing input: PBMCs or a T cell subset sorted from them (not recorded which). The CDR3 coding sequence is TGCGCCAGCAGCTTCGGGCAGGTGAGCCGGGATGAGCAGTTCTTC. It specifies CASSFGQVSRDEQFF.